This entry is about one T cell receptor beta chain. These data originate in a study of T cell changes during pregnancy in multiple sclerosis. Assay used: immunoSEQ multiplex PCR; TCRdb lists only in-frame clones, some missing. The repertoire holds 70,000 or so clones, with 80% to 95% as singletons. The germline V gene encodes CDR1 SGHRS and CDR2 YFSETQ. This CDR3 is built from 15 residues. V gave up 1 base and J gave up 7 bases; unmatched junction bases: 9. This sequence originates from a female donor with multiple sclerosis, enrolled in a pregnancy study. The sequences come from CD4+ T cells from peripheral blood mononuclear cells, collected after pregnancy. The rearrangement links TRBV5-1 to TRBJ1-2, with 8 bases matching TRBD1. The CDR3, as DNA: TGCGCCAGCAGCTTGCGGACAGCCCAGGGGGCTGGCTACACCTTC. As protein: CASSLRTAQGAGYTF. The whole variable domain, remainder taken from reference TRBV5-1 and TRBJ1-2, is KAGVTQTPRYLIKTRGQQVTLSCSPISGHRSVSWYQQTPGQGLQFLFEYFSETQRNKGNFPGRFSGRQFSNSRSEMNVSTLELGDSALYLCASSLRTAQGAGYTFGSGTRLTVV.